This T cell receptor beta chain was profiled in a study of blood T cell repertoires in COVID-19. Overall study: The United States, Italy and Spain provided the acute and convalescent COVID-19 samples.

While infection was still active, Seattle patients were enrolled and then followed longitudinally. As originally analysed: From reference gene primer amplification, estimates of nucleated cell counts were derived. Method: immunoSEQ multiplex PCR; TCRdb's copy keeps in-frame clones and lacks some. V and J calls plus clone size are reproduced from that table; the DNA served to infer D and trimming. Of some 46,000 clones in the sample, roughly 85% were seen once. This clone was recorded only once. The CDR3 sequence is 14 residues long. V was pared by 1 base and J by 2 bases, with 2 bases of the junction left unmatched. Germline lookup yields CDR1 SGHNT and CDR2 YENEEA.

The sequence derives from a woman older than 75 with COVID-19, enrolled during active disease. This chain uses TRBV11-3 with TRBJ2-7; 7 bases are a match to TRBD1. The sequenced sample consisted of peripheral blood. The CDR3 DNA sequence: TGTGCCAGCAGCTTAGCAGGGGGAACCTACGAGCAGTACTTC. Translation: CASSLAGGTYEQYF.